This T cell receptor beta chain was identified during a study of blood T cell repertoires in COVID-19. About the study: Samples representing acute and convalescent COVID-19 were sourced from the United States, Italy and Spain.

Original data processing: Estimation of nucleated cell counts was performed using reference gene primer amplification. Clones were read by immunoSEQ multiplex PCR, and TCRdb kept only the in-frame ones, dropping some. The V and J calls and clone size come from that table; D and trimming were worked out from the DNA. Of 300,000 or so clones in the sample, more than 75% were seen once. Cohorts were based on clinical histories the participants reported. The clonotype was recovered from a man aged 55 to 70 who had recovered from COVID-19. Sequencing was carried out using PBMCs or T cells enriched from blood (not recorded which).

The CDR3 nucleotides read TGTGCCATCAGTGAGTCCGAGAAGCTCATGAACACTGAAGCTTTCTTT. This translates into CAISESEKLMNTEAFF. J is TRBJ1-1 and V is TRBV10-3, with unresolved D. Trimming removed 0 bases at V and 0 bases at J, with 11 bases between. Germline CDR1 reads ENHRY; CDR2 reads SYGVKD. The CDR3 has 16 residues.